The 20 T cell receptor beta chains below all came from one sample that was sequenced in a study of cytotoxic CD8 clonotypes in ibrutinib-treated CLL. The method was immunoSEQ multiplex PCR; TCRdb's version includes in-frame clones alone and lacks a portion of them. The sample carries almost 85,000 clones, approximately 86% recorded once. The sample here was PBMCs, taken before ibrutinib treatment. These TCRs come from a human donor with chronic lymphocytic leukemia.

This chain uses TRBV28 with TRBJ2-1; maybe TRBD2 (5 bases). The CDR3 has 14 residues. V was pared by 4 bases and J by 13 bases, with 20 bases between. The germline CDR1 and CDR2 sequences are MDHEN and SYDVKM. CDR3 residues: CASSSLERLILQFF. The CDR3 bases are TGTGCCAGCAGTTCCCTTGAGCGGCTAATATTACAGTTCTTC.

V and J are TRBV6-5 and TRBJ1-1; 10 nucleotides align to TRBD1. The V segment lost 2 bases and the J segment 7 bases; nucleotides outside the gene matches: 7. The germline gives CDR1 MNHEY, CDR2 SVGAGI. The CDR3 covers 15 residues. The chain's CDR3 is CASSYRTGGTGEAFF. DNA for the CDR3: TGTGCCAGCAGTTACCGGACAGGGGGAACAGGTGAAGCTTTCTTT.

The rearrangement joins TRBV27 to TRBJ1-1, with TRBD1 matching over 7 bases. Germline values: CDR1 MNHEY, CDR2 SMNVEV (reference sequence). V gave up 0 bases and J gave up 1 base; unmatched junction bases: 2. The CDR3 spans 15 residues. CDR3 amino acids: CASSLSWTGNTEAFF. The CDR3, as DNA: TGTGCCAGCAGTTTATCATGGACAGGGAACACTGAAGCTTTCTTT.

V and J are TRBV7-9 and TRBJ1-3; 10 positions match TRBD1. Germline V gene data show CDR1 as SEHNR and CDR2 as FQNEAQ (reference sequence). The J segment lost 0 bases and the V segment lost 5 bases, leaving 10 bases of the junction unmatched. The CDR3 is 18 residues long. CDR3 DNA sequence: TGTGCCAGCAGCCTTGGACAGGGGGAATATTACTCTGGAAACACCATATATTTT. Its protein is CASSLGQGEYYSGNTIYF.

CDR3 bases: TGTGCCAGCAGCGTAACCGGGGGGGAGGCCTACGAGCAGTACTTC. Translated: CASSVTGGEAYEQYF. This sequence joins TRBV9 and TRBJ2-7; 8 positions match TRBD2. J gave up 2 bases and V 1 base, and 5 bases lay outside the gene matches. The CDR3 consists of 15 residues. Per the germline V gene, CDR1 is SGDLS and CDR2 is YYNGEE.

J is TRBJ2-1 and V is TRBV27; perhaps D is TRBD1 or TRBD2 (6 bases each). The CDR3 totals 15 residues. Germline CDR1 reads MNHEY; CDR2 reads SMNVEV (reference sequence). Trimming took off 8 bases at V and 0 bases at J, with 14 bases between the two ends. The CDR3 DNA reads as TGTGCCAGCGCCAGAGGGGGGAGCTCCTACAATGAGCAGTTCTTC. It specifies CASARGGSSYNEQFF.

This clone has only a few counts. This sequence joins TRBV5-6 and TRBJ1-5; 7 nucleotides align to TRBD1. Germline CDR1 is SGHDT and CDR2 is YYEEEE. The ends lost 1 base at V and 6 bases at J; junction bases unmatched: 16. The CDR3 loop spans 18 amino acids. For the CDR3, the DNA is TGTGCCAGCAGCTTGACAGGGGATACCGGTGGGTTTGGTCAGCCCCAGCATTTT. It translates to CASSLTGDTGGFGQPQHF.

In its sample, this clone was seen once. This chain's CDR3 is CASNRGRSISQPQHF. CDR3 in DNA: TGTGCCAGTAACAGGGGGCGAAGTATATCTCAGCCCCAGCATTTT. The V and J genes are TRBV19 and TRBJ1-5; TRBD1 aligns across 9 bases. This CDR3 has 15 amino acids. Germline V gives CDR1 LNHDA, CDR2 SQIVND (reference sequence). V was pared by 7 bases and J by 6 bases, with 10 bases of the junction left unmatched.

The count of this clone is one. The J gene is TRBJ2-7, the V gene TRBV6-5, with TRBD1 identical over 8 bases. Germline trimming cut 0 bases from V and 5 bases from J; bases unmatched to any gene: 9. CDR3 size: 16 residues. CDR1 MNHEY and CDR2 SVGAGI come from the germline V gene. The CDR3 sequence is CASSYSSGTGYDEQYF. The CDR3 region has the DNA TGTGCCAGCAGTTACTCTTCCGGGACAGGATACGACGAGCAGTACTTC.

The CDR3 sequence is CASSDGYNEQFF. CDR3 nucleotides: TGTGCCAGTAGTGACGGGTACAATGAGCAGTTCTTC. V gene TRBV19 combines with J gene TRBJ2-1, with unresolved D. Germline CDR1 is LNHDA and CDR2 is SQIVND (reference sequence). The V gene lost 5 bases and the J gene lost 4 bases, with 6 bases spanning the gap. The CDR3 runs to 12 residues.

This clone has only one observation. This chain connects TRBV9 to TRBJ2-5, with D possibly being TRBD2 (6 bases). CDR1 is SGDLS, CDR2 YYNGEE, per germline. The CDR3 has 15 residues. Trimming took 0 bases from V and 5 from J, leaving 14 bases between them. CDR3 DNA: TGTGCCAGCAGCGTAGTTGGACTACTAGGGGAGACCCAGTACTTC. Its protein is CASSVVGLLGETQYF.

CDR3: CASSSDRGRDGNQPQHF. The CDR3 DNA is TGTGCCAGCAGTTCGGACAGGGGGCGAGATGGCAATCAGCCCCAGCATTTT. V and J are TRBV6-4 and TRBJ1-5; 11 nucleotides align to TRBD1. The CDR3 runs 17 residues. The V gene end was trimmed by 5 bases and the J gene end by 2 bases; junction bases not matched to a gene: 8. The germline gives CDR1 MRHNA, CDR2 SNTAGT.

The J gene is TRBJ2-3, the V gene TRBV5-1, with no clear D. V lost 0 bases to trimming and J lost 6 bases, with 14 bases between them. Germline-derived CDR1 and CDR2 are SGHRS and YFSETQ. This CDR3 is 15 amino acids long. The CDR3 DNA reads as TGCGCCAGCAGCTTGGCCGACACGTTCGGTGATACGCAGTATTTT. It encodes CASSLADTFGDTQYF.

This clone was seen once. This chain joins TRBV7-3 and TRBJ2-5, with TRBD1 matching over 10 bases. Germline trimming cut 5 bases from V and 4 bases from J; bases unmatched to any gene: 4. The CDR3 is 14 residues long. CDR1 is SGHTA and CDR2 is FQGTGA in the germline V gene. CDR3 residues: CASSTTGGSETQYF. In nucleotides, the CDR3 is TGTGCCAGCAGCACGACAGGGGGCTCAGAGACCCAGTACTTC.

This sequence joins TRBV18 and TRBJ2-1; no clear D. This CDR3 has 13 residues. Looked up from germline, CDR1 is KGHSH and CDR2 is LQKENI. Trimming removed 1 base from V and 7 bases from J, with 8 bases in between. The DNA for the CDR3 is TGTGCCAGCTCACCACAAAAAGGGAATGAGCAGTTCTTC. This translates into CASSPQKGNEQFF.

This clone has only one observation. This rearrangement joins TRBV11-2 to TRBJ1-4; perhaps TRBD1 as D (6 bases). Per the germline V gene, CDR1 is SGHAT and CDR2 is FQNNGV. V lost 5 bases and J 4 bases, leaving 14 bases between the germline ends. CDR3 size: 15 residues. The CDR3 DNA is TGTGCCAGCAGCCACGAGGGGGGTTATAATGAAAAACTGTTTTTT. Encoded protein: CASSHEGGYNEKLFF.

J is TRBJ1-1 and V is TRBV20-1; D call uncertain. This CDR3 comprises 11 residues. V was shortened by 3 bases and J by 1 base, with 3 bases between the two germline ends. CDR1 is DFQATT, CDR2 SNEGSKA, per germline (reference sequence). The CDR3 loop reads CSASQNTEAFF. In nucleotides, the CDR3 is TGCAGTGCTAGTCAGAACACTGAAGCTTTCTTT.

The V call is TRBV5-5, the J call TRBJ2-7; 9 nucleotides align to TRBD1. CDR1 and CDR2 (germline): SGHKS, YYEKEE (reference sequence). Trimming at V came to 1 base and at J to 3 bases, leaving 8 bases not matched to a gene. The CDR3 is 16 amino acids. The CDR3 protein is CASSLLGTGILYEQYF. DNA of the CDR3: TGTGCCAGCAGCTTGCTAGGGACAGGGATCCTCTACGAGCAGTACTTC.

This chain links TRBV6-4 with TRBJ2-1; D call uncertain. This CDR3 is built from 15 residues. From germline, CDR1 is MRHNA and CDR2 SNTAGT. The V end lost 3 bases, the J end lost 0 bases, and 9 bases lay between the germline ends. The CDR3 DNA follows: TGTGCCAGCAGTGAATTCCCTAGCTCCTACAATGAGCAGTTCTTC. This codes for CASSEFPSSYNEQFF.

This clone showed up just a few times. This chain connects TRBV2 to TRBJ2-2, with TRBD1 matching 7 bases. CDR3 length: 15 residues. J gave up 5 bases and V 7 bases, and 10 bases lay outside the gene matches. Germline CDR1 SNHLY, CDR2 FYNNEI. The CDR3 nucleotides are TGTGCCAGCATGAAGACAGGGTCGGGTACCGGGGAGCTGTTTTTT. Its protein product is CASMKTGSGTGELFF.